A selection of T cell receptor beta chains follows, all from one sample in a study of T cell responses to AZD1222 COVID-19 vaccine. The assay was immunoSEQ multiplex PCR, and TCRdb's table has in-frame clones only and misses some. This sample has tens of thousands of clones; roughly 90% occur once, and the top ten carry approximately 2%. The starting material was peripheral blood, obtained on day 0 of AZD1222 vaccination. Receptors were obtained from an adult in good health. Both conserved end residues are part of each CDR3. A D gene is named only where the DNA matches it firmly. Clone size is shown for a subset of rows, as once, few, many or a class of expanded clone.

>.|.|TRBV6-6|TRBJ1-1|11
CASNEWGEAFF
TGTGCCAGCAACGAATGGGGGGAAGCTTTCTTT
>.|TRBD2|TRBV9|TRBJ2-1|18
CASSPSGSGPSSYNEQFF
TGTGCCAGCAGCCCTAGCGGGAGTGGCCCGAGCTCCTACAATGAGCAGTTCTTC
>.|TRBD1|TRBV19|TRBJ1-1|14
CASRMRQGFTEAFF
TGTGCCAGTAGGATGAGACAGGGCTTCACTGAAGCTTTCTTT
>once|.|TRBV7-9|TRBJ1-3|14
CASSPGTSGNTIYF
TGTGCCAGCAGCCCCGGGACCTCTGGAAACACCATATATTTT
>.|.|TRBV2|TRBJ1-5|13
CASSDRGGQPQHF
TGTGCCAGCAGTGATCGGGGGGGTCAGCCCCAGCATTTT
>.|.|TRBV9|TRBJ2-6|15
CASSPHVSGANVLTF
TGTGCCAGCAGCCCTCACGTTTCTGGGGCCAACGTCCTGACTTTC
>once|.|TRBV11-2|TRBJ2-1|15
CASSSQGIGGNEQFF
TGTGCCAGCAGCTCACAGGGAATAGGAGGCAATGAGCAGTTCTTC
>once|.|TRBV18|TRBJ1-1|14
CASSLVGKGAEAFF
TGTGCCAGCTCACTTGTAGGGAAGGGCGCTGAAGCTTTCTTT
>once|TRBD1|TRBV18|TRBJ1-2|14
CASSSDRGGYGYTF
TGTGCCAGCTCATCTGACAGGGGAGGTTATGGCTACACCTTC
>.|TRBD2|TRBV29-1|TRBJ2-7|15
CSVQGLAGGPYEQYF
TGCAGCGTTCAGGGACTAGCGGGAGGGCCCTACGAGCAGTACTTC
>.|.|TRBV24-1|TRBJ2-2|14
CATSDPGRTGELFF
TGTGCCACCAGTGACCCAGGGAGGACCGGGGAGCTGTTTTTT
>few|TRBD1|TRBV19|TRBJ2-6|15
CASSRPGQRANVLTF
TGTGCCAGTAGCCGGCCGGGACAGAGGGCCAACGTCCTGACTTTC
>.|.|TRBV9|TRBJ2-2|16
CASSVAGGTNTGELFF
TGTGCCAGCAGCGTAGCTGGCGGGACGAACACCGGGGAGCTGTTTTTT
>few|TRBD1|TRBV24-1|TRBJ2-2|15
CATSETGQRTGELFF
TGTGCCACCAGTGAAACGGGACAGCGCACCGGGGAGCTGTTTTTT
>once|TRBD2|TRBV2|TRBJ2-5|13
CASRGTSQETQYF
TGTGCCAGCAGGGGGACTAGCCAAGAGACCCAGTACTTC
>.|.|TRBV2|TRBJ2-7|15
CASSLLLVVSYEQYF
TGTGCCAGCAGCTTACTACTAGTTGTCTCCTACGAGCAGTACTTC
>.|TRBD1|TRBV15|TRBJ2-4|15
CATSRDGTEKNIQYF
TGTGCCACCAGCAGAGATGGGACAGAAAAAAACATTCAGTACTTC
>once|.|TRBV5-1|TRBJ2-1|14
CASSDRSSYNEQFF
TGCGCCAGCAGTGACCGTAGCTCCTACAATGAGCAGTTCTTC
>.|.|TRBV30|TRBJ1-4|13
CAWSVGVSEKLFF
TGTGCCTGGAGTGTTGGTGTGAGTGAAAAACTGTTTTTT
>few|.|TRBV3-1/TRBV3-2|TRBJ2-1|11
CASSPGGEQFF
TGTGCCAGCAGCCCCGGAGGAGAGCAGTTCTTC
>.|.|TRBV5-4|TRBJ2-7|14
CASSRSGGFGEQYF
TGTGCCAGCAGCCGTTCAGGGGGGTTCGGGGAGCAGTACTTC
>.|TRBD1|TRBV5-4|TRBJ1-2|14
CASKVQGSNYGYTF
TGTGCCAGCAAAGTACAGGGGTCTAACTATGGCTACACCTTC
>.|TRBD2|TRBV7-9|TRBJ2-7|14
CASLQTGGTYEQYF
TGTGCCAGCCTTCAGACGGGAGGCACCTACGAGCAGTACTTC